What follows are 29 T cell receptor beta chains derived from one specimen sequenced in a study of T cell clonotyping in hematopoietic cell transplantation. Repertoires were generated with immunoSEQ multiplex PCR, while TCRdb's copy carries only in-frame clones and drops some. Found here are 15,000 to 20,000 clones, 80% to 90% of them singletons; the top ten hold around 4.5%. Sequenced material: peripheral blood mononuclear cells. These receptors all come from a woman in her thirties or forties in good health. Some clones in this sample may be carry-over from other donors' samples.

This clone has a handful of counts. This rearrangement joins TRBV30 to TRBJ2-2, with TRBD1 matching 10 bases. Germline CDR1 GTSNPN, CDR2 SVGIG (reference sequence). CDR3 length: 15 residues. Trimming at V came to 1 base and at J to 6 bases, leaving 5 bases not matched to a gene. Written as DNA, the CDR3 is TGTGCCTGGAGTGGGGACAGGGGAGGTGCCGGGGAGCTGTTTTTT. This sequence encodes CAWSGDRGGAGELFF.

J is TRBJ2-1 and V is TRBV6-5, with TRBD2 matching 7 bases. The V gene's germline CDR1 is MNHEY and CDR2 SVGAGI. The V segment lost 6 bases and the J segment 3 bases; nucleotides outside the gene matches: 8. This CDR3 contains 15 residues. CDR3 DNA: TGTGCCAGCAGGCGACCGGGCGGGGGCTACAATGAGCAGTTCTTC. It yields the protein CASRRPGGGYNEQFF.

The CDR3, as DNA: TGTGCCAGCAGTTACAATAGACAAGTTAATGAAAAACTGTTTTTT. This codes for CASSYNRQVNEKLFF. The rearrangement uses TRBV6-6 and TRBJ1-4, with D unresolved. Germline CDR1 is MNHNY and CDR2 is SVGAGI (reference sequence). The CDR3 totals 15 residues. V lost 2 bases, J lost 4 bases, and 11 bases lay in between.

The chain combines TRBV5-1 with TRBJ2-3; 7 bases are a match to TRBD2. The CDR3 is made up of 15 amino acids. The V segment lost 4 bases and the J segment 1 base; nucleotides outside the gene matches: 6. Per the germline V gene, CDR1 is SGHRS and CDR2 is YFSETQ. CDR3 nucleotides: TGCGCCAGCAGCGCGAGCGGGACCCGCACAGATACGCAGTATTTT. Translating it yields CASSASGTRTDTQYF.

V gene TRBV29-1 combines with J gene TRBJ2-7; 8 bases match TRBD1. CDR1 and CDR2 (germline): SQVTM, ANQGSEA. The CDR3 extends over 15 amino acids. Trimming removed 2 bases from V and 6 bases from J; junction bases left unmatched: 12. The CDR3 spells CSVETRQGLLGEQYF. The CDR3 DNA follows: TGCAGCGTTGAAACTCGACAGGGGCTACTAGGCGAGCAGTACTTC.

Points on this clone: The germline gene is not matched at one end of the junction; a read error may be the cause. The J gene is TRBJ2-7, the V gene TRBV5-6, with 12 positions matching TRBD2. CDR1 is SGHDT, CDR2 YYEEEE, per germline. The CDR3 runs to 13 residues. The CDR3: CASSLTLAGGPSF. DNA for the CDR3: TGTGCCAGCAGCTTGACTCTAGCGGGAGGGCCGAGCTTC.

For this clone: This sample includes further DNA sequences coding for the same CDR3. This rearrangement joins TRBV9 to TRBJ2-2; D is ambiguous. The CDR3 spans 12 residues. V was pared by 4 bases and J by 4 bases, with 5 bases between. The germline CDR1 and CDR2 sequences are SGDLS and YYNGEE. CDR3 nucleotides: TGTGCCAGCAGCCTCAGCACCGGGGAGCTGTTTTTT. It translates to CASSLSTGELFF.

This chain links TRBV15 with TRBJ1-1; no reliable D call. The CDR3 contains 15 residues. Germline CDR1 LNHNV, CDR2 YYDKDF (reference sequence). V dropped 1 base and J dropped 1 base, with 10 bases sitting between them. Here the CDR3 reads CATSRAAGRNTEAFF. Here the CDR3 DNA reads TGTGCCACCAGCAGAGCGGCGGGAAGGAACACTGAAGCTTTCTTT.

The chain has TRBV5-8 and TRBJ1-2; D is unclear. V was trimmed by 1 base and J by 7 bases, leaving 8 bases between them. Germline V gives CDR1 SGHTS, CDR2 YDEGEE. This CDR3 is 12 amino acids long. CDR3 amino acids: CASSLPSFGYTF. The CDR3 bases are TGTGCCAGCAGCTTGCCCAGTTTTGGCTACACCTTC. Filled out from reference TRBV5-8 and TRBJ1-2, the complete variable domain reads EAGVTQSPTHLIKTRGQQATLRCSPISGHTSVYWYQQALGLGLQFLLWYDEGEERNRGNFPPRFSGRQFPNYSSELNVNALELEDSALYLCASSLPSFGYTFGSGTRLTVV.

V gene TRBV9 combines with J gene TRBJ2-1; 9 bases align to TRBD2. J was trimmed by 8 bases and V by 2 bases; bases with no gene match: 11. CDR1 is SGDLS, CDR2 YYNGEE, per germline. CDR3 length equals 16 residues. CDR3 in amino acids: CASSVGGRAGVDEQFF. The CDR3, as DNA: TGTGCCAGCAGCGTGGGCGGGAGGGCCGGCGTCGATGAGCAGTTCTTC.

This rearrangement joins TRBV2 to TRBJ1-2; tentatively, D is TRBD1 (6 bases). Germline CDR1 SNHLY, CDR2 FYNNEI. Trimming pared 10 bases from V and 5 bases from J, leaving 17 bases between. The length of the CDR3 is 13 residues. The CDR3 sequence is CATSQGLGYGYTF. In DNA form, the CDR3 reads TGTGCCACCTCACAGGGTTTGGGTTATGGCTACACCTTC.

The chain joins TRBV4-3 to TRBJ2-7, with 10 nucleotides matching TRBD2. Germline assignment: CDR1 LGHNA and CDR2 YSLEER. The V and J ends lost 0 bases and 3 bases, in that order; junction bases with no gene match: 2. The CDR3 is made up of 15 amino acids. CDR3 sequence reads: CASSQDRTSGYEQYF. CDR3 sequence (DNA): TGCGCCAGCAGCCAAGACCGGACTAGCGGCTACGAGCAGTACTTC.

This clone was observed once. The chain links TRBV2 to TRBJ2-7, with TRBD1 matching 9 bases. J was trimmed by 5 bases and V by 3 bases; bases with no gene match: 5. This CDR3 is 14 amino acids long. Germline assignment: CDR1 SNHLY and CDR2 FYNNEI. As DNA, the CDR3 is TGTGCCAGCAGTGATCGGGACAGGGCCCACGAGCAGTACTTC. Its protein is CASSDRDRAHEQYF.

This clone has only one observation. The chain couples TRBV10-3 to TRBJ1-1; D is unclear. The CDR3 consists of 13 residues. Between the trimmed V and J ends, which lost 3 bases and 3 bases, there was a span of 8 bases. CDR1 and CDR2 from the germline V gene are ENHRY and SYGVKD. The DNA of the CDR3 is TGTGCCATCAGTGAAGGGAGGGACACTGAAGCTTTCTTT. As protein: CAISEGRDTEAFF.

V usage is TRBV10-3 and J usage is TRBJ2-5; D might be TRBD2 (6 bases). Germline V gene lookup returns CDR1 ENHRY and CDR2 SYGVKD. Deletions cut 3 bases from V and 5 bases from J, with 16 bases between. This CDR3 is 15 amino acids long. The CDR3: CAISDLAASRETQYF. Here the CDR3 DNA reads TGTGCCATCAGTGATTTAGCGGCGAGTAGGGAGACCCAGTACTTC.

The rearrangement uses TRBV11-3 and TRBJ2-2; no reliable D call. Deletions cut 3 bases from V and 1 base from J, with 18 bases between. CDR3 length equals 18 residues. Per germline, CDR1 SGHNT and CDR2 YENEEA. The CDR3, as DNA: TGTGCCAGCAGCTTGCAGAGGTTGTTGGCGGAGAACACCGGGGAGCTGTTTTTT. It translates to CASSLQRLLAENTGELFF.

This rearrangement joins TRBV30 to TRBJ1-1; D remains unclear. CDR1 and CDR2 from the germline V gene are GTSNPN and SVGIG (reference sequence). The V and J ends lost 2 bases and 1 base respectively, with 17 bases between them. There are 16 residues in the CDR3. Here the CDR3 reads CAWSQVGRGANTEAFF. The CDR3 nucleotides read TGTGCCTGGAGTCAAGTCGGGAGAGGAGCGAACACTGAAGCTTTCTTT.

The chain employs TRBV4-1 and TRBJ2-4; 7 bases are shared with TRBD1. The CDR3 runs to 19 residues. The V gene's germline CDR1 is MGHRA and CDR2 YSYEKL. J gave up 0 bases and V 0 bases, and 11 bases lay outside the gene matches. The CDR3 sequence is CASSQDPRTGKIAKNIQYF. CDR3 DNA: TGCGCCAGCAGCCAAGATCCGAGGACAGGAAAGATAGCCAAAAACATTCAGTACTTC.

On this clone: Its ends do not fully match the called genes, so a read error is possible. The V and J genes are TRBV7-7 and TRBJ2-1; 7 positions agree with TRBD2. The CDR3 is made up of 16 amino acids. CDR1 is SSHAT, CDR2 FNYEAQ, per germline (reference sequence). The CDR3 DNA sequence: TGTGCTAGCAGCAAAGACGAGGGCGGGAGAAGGCCTGAGCAGTTCTTC. It specifies CASSKDEGGRRPEQFF.

This rearrangement joins TRBV30 to TRBJ1-1; D ambiguous. V shed 2 bases and J shed 9 bases, with 7 bases lying between them. Germline V gene data show CDR1 as GTSNPN and CDR2 as SVGIG (reference sequence). This CDR3 has 10 residues. The CDR3 sequence: CAWSRVQAFF. Written as DNA, the CDR3 is TGTGCCTGGAGTCGGGTTCAAGCTTTCTTT. Full variable domain (outside the CDR3, taken from reference TRBV30 and TRBJ1-1): SQTIHQWPATLVQPVGSPLSLECTVEGTSNPNLYWYRQAAGRGLQLLFYSVGIGQISSEVPQNLSASRPQDRQFILSSKKLLLSDSGFYLCAWSRVQAFFGQGTRLTVV.

V usage is TRBV5-5 and J usage is TRBJ2-2; TRBD1 might be the D (5 bases). The germline V and J ends were trimmed by 2 bases and 1 base, with 12 bases remaining between them. This CDR3 region has 16 residues. Germline CDR1 is SGHKS and CDR2 is YYEKEE (reference sequence). The chain's CDR3 is CASSFVRQQNTGELFF. DNA for the CDR3: TGTGCCAGCAGCTTTGTCAGACAGCAGAACACCGGGGAGCTGTTTTTT.

J is TRBJ1-2 and V is TRBV14, with 7 nucleotides matching TRBD1. After removal of 1 base from V and 4 bases from J, the junction contained 9 bases not matched to a gene. Germline loops: CDR1 SGHDN, CDR2 FVKESK. This CDR3 is 16 amino acids long. The chain's CDR3 is CASSQVSTGLGYGYTF. CDR3 coding DNA: TGTGCCAGCAGCCAAGTATCGACAGGGTTAGGCTATGGCTACACCTTC.

The chain joins TRBV10-3 to TRBJ2-7; D not resolved. CDR3 length equals 12 residues. Trimming stripped 4 bases from V and 0 bases from J, with 4 bases between. Germline V lookup: CDR1 ENHRY, CDR2 SYGVKD. CDR3 loop: CAISGDSYEQYF. The CDR3 bases are TGTGCCATCAGTGGGGACTCCTACGAGCAGTACTTC.

CDR3 amino acids: CSVLDRAGGETQHF. The DNA for the CDR3 is TGCAGCGTATTGGACAGGGCCGGCGGTGAGACCCAGCATTTT. The chain uses TRBV29-1 and TRBJ1-5; TRBD1 agrees at 8 bases. The CDR3 is 14 amino acids. V was pared by 6 bases and J by 11 bases, with 15 bases of the junction left unmatched. The germline CDR1 and CDR2 sequences are SQVTM and ANQGSEA.

This clone came up once. The rearrangement joins TRBV27 to TRBJ2-2, with 14 bases identical to TRBD2. V lost 6 bases to trimming and J lost 6 bases; unmatched junction nucleotides: 3. The CDR3 sequence is 15 residues long. Germline CDR1 MNHEY, CDR2 SMNVEV (reference sequence). The CDR3, as DNA: TGTGCCAGCAGCCTGGGACTAGCGGGAGCCGGGGAGCTGTTTTTT. It encodes CASSLGLAGAGELFF.

V gene TRBV28 combines with J gene TRBJ2-3, with 8 bases identical to TRBD2. The germline CDR1 and CDR2 sequences are MDHEN and SYDVKM. This CDR3 region has 19 residues. With 2 bases clipped from V and 2 bases from J, the junction kept 15 bases outside the gene matches. CDR3 coding DNA: TGTGCCAGCAGTTTAGTTGGAAGAGCCGGGACTAGAATCACAGATACGCAGTATTTT. This codes for CASSLVGRAGTRITDTQYF.

This rearrangement joins TRBV9 to TRBJ2-2, with D unresolved. V dropped 3 bases and J dropped 1 base, with 7 bases sitting between them. In germline, CDR1 is SGDLS, CDR2 YYNGEE. This CDR3 is built from 14 residues. This chain's CDR3 is CASSAWGNTGELFF. CDR3 nucleotides: TGTGCCAGCAGCGCATGGGGGAACACCGGGGAGCTGTTTTTT.

This chain links TRBV10-3 with TRBJ2-5; 11 bases map to TRBD1. The CDR3 has 15 residues. Germline lookup yields CDR1 ENHRY and CDR2 SYGVKD. V lost 10 bases to trimming and J lost 3 bases; unmatched junction nucleotides: 10. The CDR3 sequence is CATWGTGGREETQYF. CDR3 DNA sequence: TGTGCCACCTGGGGGACAGGGGGAAGGGAAGAGACCCAGTACTTC.

The chain employs TRBV28 and TRBJ2-5; 14 bases fit TRBD2. The CDR3 spans 16 residues. The germline CDR1 and CDR2 sequences are MDHEN and SYDVKM. V gave up 5 bases and J gave up 4 bases; unmatched junction bases: 6. The CDR3 nucleotides read TGTGCCAGCAGTACGACTAGCGGGAGGGCCCGAGAGACCCAGTACTTC. Amino acids: CASSTTSGRARETQYF.